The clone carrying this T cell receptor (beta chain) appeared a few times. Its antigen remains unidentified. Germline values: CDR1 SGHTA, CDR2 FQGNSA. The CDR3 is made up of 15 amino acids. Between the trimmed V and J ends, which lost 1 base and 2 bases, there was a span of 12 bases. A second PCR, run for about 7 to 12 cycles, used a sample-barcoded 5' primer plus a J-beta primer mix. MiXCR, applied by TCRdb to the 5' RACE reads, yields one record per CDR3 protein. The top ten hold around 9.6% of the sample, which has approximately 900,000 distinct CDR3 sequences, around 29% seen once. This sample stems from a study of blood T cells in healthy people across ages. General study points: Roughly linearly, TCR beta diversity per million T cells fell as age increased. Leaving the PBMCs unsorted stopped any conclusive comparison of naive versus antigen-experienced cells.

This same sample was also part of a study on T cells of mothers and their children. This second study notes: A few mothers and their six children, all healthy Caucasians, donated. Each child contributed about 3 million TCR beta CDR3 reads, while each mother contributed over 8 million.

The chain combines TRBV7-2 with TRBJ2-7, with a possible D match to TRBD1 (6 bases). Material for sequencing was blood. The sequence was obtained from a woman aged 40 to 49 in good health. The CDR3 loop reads CASSLGSQGPYEQYF. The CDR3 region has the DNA TGTGCCAGCAGCTTAGGGTCACAGGGTCCCTACGAGCAGTACTTC. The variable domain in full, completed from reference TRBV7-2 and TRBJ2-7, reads GAGVSQSPSNKVTEKGKDVELRCDPISGHTALYWYRQSLGQGLEFLIYFQGNSAPDKSGLPSDRFSAERTGGSVSTLTIQRTQQEDSAVYLCASSLGSQGPYEQYFGPGTRLTVT.